The T cell receptor beta chain under discussion was sequenced for a study of CD8 T cells in Susac syndrome. Reverse transcription of about 0.45 to 1 ug RNA was carried out with random hexamers. In TCRdb, the immunoSEQ multiplex PCR reads were re-called with MiXCR into one record per CDR3 protein. The sample includes roughly 200,000 distinct CDR3 sequences, about 95% of them seen just once. V was shortened by 6 bases and J by 3 bases, with 12 bases between the two germline ends. There are 14 residues in the CDR3. This chain links TRBV12-3 or TRBV12-4 with TRBJ2-1; D may be TRBD1 (6 bases). The TCR was taken from a human donor with multiple sclerosis. The material sequenced was CD8+ T cells from PBMCs. This CDR3 is CASRTSGDYNEQFF. The CDR3 region has the DNA TGTGCCAGCAGGACCTCAGGGGACTACAATGAGCAGTTCTTC.